The 6 T cell receptor beta chains presented below share a single source sample, sequenced in a study of shared clonotypes between healthy human individuals. Profiled with immunoSEQ multiplex PCR; TCRdb holds only in-frame clones, not every one. The sample includes 980,000 or so clones, approximately 76% seen only once; the top ten take around 1.4%. The sequencing sample was made of memory CD4+ T cells sorted from blood. Subset denoted: CD45RA-negative fraction. The receptors shown here come from a man in his late teens or twenties in good health.

This clone occurred a few times. The sample holds other DNA sequences that translate to the same CDR3. The chain is built from TRBV5-5 and TRBJ1-6; 7 nucleotides align to TRBD1. The CDR3 is made up of 14 amino acids. V was clipped by 0 bases and J by 7 bases; unmatched bases: 1. Germline CDR1 is SGHKS and CDR2 is YYEKEE (reference sequence). CDR3 loop: CASSLEGGNSPLHF. DNA for the CDR3: TGTGCCAGCAGCTTGGAAGGGGGCAATTCACCCCTCCACTTT.

This chain links TRBV11-2 with TRBJ2-5; D is ambiguous. CDR3 size: 13 residues. V lost 4 bases and J 0 bases, leaving 6 bases between the germline ends. Per the germline V gene, CDR1 is SGHAT and CDR2 is FQNNGV. The DNA for the CDR3 is TGTGCCAGCAGCTCAGCGTACCAAGAGACCCAGTACTTC. The encoded protein is CASSSAYQETQYF.

Many counts were recorded for this clone. The chain carries TRBV2 and TRBJ2-7; weak D call: TRBD1 (6 bases). Germline V gives CDR1 SNHLY, CDR2 FYNNEI. The CDR3 contains 13 residues. With 7 bases removed from V and 2 bases from J, the gap between germline ends came to 12 bases. The CDR3 nucleotides are TGTGCCAGCAAATGGGACACAACCTACGAGCAGTACTTC. This codes for CASKWDTTYEQYF.

This clone has at least ten counts. At the DNA level, this CDR3 is encoded by other sequences in the same sample as well. The gene calls are TRBV28 and TRBJ2-7; a weak D match, TRBD1 (5 bases). The CDR3 length is 12 residues. From germline, CDR1 is MDHEN and CDR2 SYDVKM. The V gene lost 1 base and the J gene lost 9 bases, with 10 bases spanning the gap. CDR3 protein: CASSLSGIWQYF. DNA of the CDR3: TGTGCCAGCAGTTTATCAGGGATCTGGCAGTACTTC. Combining the CDR3 with reference TRBV28 and TRBJ2-7 gives the whole variable domain DVKVTQSSRYLVKRTGEKVFLECVQDMDHENMFWYRQDPGLGLRLIYFSYDVKMKEKGDIPEGYSVSREKKERFSLILESASTNQTSMYLCASSLSGIWQYFGPGTRLTVT.

The chain recombines TRBV6-1 with TRBJ2-2; TRBD2 agrees at 7 bases. V lost 3 bases and J lost 6; bases outside the gene matches: 10. Germline lookup yields CDR1 MNHNS and CDR2 SASEGT. CDR3 length equals 16 residues. CDR3 nucleotides: TGTGCCAGCAGTGATTGGGGGACTACTTCACCCGGGGAGCTGTTTTTT. It specifies CASSDWGTTSPGELFF.

The V gene is TRBV2, the J gene TRBJ2-5, with TRBD1 matching 7 bases. Germline V CDR1 and CDR2: SNHLY, FYNNEI. The J segment lost 0 bases and the V segment lost 7 bases, leaving 5 bases of the junction unmatched. The CDR3 contains 14 residues. The CDR3 loop reads CASKLTGYQETQYF. The CDR3 bases are TGTGCCAGCAAATTGACAGGGTACCAAGAGACCCAGTACTTC.